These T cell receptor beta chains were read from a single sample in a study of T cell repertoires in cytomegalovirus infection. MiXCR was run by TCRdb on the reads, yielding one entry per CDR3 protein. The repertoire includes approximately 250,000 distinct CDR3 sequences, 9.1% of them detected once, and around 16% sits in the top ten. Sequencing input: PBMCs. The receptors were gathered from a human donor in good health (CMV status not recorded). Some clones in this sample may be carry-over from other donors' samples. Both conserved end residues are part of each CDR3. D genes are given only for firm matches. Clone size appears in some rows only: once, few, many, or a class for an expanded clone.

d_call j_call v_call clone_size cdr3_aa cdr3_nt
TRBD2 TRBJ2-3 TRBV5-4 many CASRRTSGATDTQYF TGTGCCAGCAGACGGACTAGCGGGGCCACAGATACGCAGTATTTT
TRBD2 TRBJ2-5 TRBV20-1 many CSFSGGETQYF TGCAGTTTTAGCGGGGGGGAGACCCAGTACTTC
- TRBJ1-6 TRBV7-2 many CASSGLMGDNSPLHF TGTGCCAGCAGCGGACTGATGGGAGATAATTCACCCCTCCACTTT
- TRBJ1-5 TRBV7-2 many CASSLSRSNQPQHF TGTGCCAGCAGCTTATCACGTTCAAATCAGCCCCAGCATTTT
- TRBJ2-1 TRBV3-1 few CASSQMRGVSNEQFF TGTGCCAGCAGCCAGATGCGGGGAGTTTCCAATGAGCAGTTCTTC
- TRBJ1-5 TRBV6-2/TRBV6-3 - CASSWSQTNQPQHF TGTGCCAGCAGTTGGTCACAGACGAATCAGCCCCAGCATTTT
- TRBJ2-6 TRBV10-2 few CASSEGGSSGANVLTF TGCGCCAGCAGTGAAGGCGGGTCCTCTGGGGCCAACGTCCTGACTTTC
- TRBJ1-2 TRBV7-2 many CASSTGAGSYGYTF TGTGCCAGCAGCACTGGGGCCGGGAGCTATGGCTACACCTTC
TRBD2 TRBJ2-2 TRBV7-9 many CASSLATSGAGELFF TGTGCCAGCAGCTTAGCGACTAGCGGTGCCGGGGAGCTGTTTTTT
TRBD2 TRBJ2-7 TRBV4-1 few CASSQDLAGNSEQYF TGCGCCAGCAGCCAAGATCTAGCGGGAAATAGTGAGCAGTACTTC
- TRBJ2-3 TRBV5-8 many CASSLEGGRGDTQYF TGTGCCAGCAGCTTGGAGGGTGGGCGTGGAGATACGCAGTATTTT
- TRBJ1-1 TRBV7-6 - CASSPPGAGYEPFF TGTGCCAGCAGCCCTCCCGGGGCGGGGTACGAGCCTTTCTTT
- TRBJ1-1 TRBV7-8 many CASSLDSWATEAFF TGTGCCAGCAGCTTAGATTCTTGGGCTACTGAAGCTTTCTTT
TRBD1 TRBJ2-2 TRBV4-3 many CASSQERQQGVTGELFF TGCGCCAGCAGCCAAGAAAGGCAACAGGGGGTCACCGGGGAGCTGTTTTTT
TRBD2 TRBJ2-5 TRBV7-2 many CASSLELGEGPLETQYF TGTGCCAGCAGCTTGGAATTGGGGGAGGGCCCGCTGGAGACCCAGTACTTC
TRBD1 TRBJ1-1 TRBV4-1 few CASSQGDRGMNTEAFF TGCGCCAGCAGCCAAGGGGACAGGGGGATGAACACTGAAGCTTTCTTT
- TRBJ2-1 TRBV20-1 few CSAVRESSYNEQFF TGCAGTGCTGTTAGGGAGAGCTCCTACAATGAGCAGTTCTTC
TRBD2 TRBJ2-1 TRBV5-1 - CASSNGLAGYEQFF TGCGCCAGCAGCAACGGACTAGCGGGGTATGAGCAGTTCTTC
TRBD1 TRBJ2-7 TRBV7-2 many CASSRKPGQGSYEQYF TGTGCCAGCAGCCGTAAACCGGGACAGGGGAGCTACGAGCAGTACTTC
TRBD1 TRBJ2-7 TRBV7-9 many CASSGTGLIYEQYF TGTGCCAGCAGCGGGACAGGACTAATCTACGAGCAGTACTTC
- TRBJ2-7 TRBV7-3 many CASSLQSPYEQYF TGTGCCAGCAGCTTACAGTCCCCCTACGAGCAGTACTTC
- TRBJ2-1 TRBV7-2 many CASSWDFGGQFF TGTGCCAGCAGCTGGGACTTCGGGGGGCAGTTCTTC
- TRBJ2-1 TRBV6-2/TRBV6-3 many CASSYKKTRQFF TGTGCCAGCAGTTATAAGAAGACTAGACAGTTCTTC
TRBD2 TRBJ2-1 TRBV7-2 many CASSLERASGRQFF TGTGCCAGCAGCTTAGAGCGGGCTAGCGGAAGGCAGTTCTTC